What follows are 23 T cell receptor beta chains derived from one specimen sequenced in a study of T-cell memory formation after mild COVID-19. Via MiXCR, TCRdb re-called the 5' RACE reads, giving one row per CDR3 protein. The sample yields some 450,000 distinct CDR3 sequences, approximately 20% seen once. Input material: PBMCs or a T cell subset sorted from them (not recorded which). The receptors originated from an adult woman who had mild COVID-19 (a few samples of this study predate the infection). Cell type and time point are not known.

This clonotype was counted a few times. CDR3 residues: CASPTVAGALTDTQYF. The CDR3 DNA sequence: TGTGCCAGCCCTACCGTAGCGGGGGCCCTCACAGATACGCAGTATTTT. This chain connects TRBV5-8 to TRBJ2-3; TRBD2 agrees at 9 bases. Germline CDR1 SGHTS, CDR2 YDEGEE. This CDR3 has 16 amino acids. The V segment lost 7 bases and the J segment 2 bases; nucleotides outside the gene matches: 11.

The J gene is TRBJ1-2, the V gene TRBV5-1; D is unresolved. The CDR3 consists of 14 residues. The germline V and J ends were trimmed by 4 bases and 8 bases, with 18 bases remaining between them. The germline V gene has CDR1 SGHRS and CDR2 YFSETQ. The CDR3 DNA sequence: TGCGCCAGCAGCGTTGGATCCAGGCTGGGAGGCTACACCTTC. Translating it yields CASSVGSRLGGYTF.

The genes are TRBV6-5 and TRBJ1-4; D may be TRBD1 (6 bases). V was pared by 0 bases and J by 2 bases, with 13 bases between. CDR1 and CDR2 (germline): MNHEY, SVGAGI. The CDR3 contains 17 residues. CDR3 in DNA: TGTGCCAGCAGTTACTCGATACCACAGGGTACTAATGAAAAACTGTTTTTT. It encodes CASSYSIPQGTNEKLFF.

The chain has TRBV4-1 and TRBJ2-7, with no clear D. Germline CDR1 reads MGHRA; CDR2 reads YSYEKL. Trimming shortened V by 4 bases and J by 4 bases, and 14 bases separated the two germline ends. The CDR3 covers 14 residues. The CDR3 DNA sequence: TGCGCCAGCAGCCGAAGCCCTGACCATTACGAGCAGTACTTC. Its translation: CASSRSPDHYEQYF.

The chain recombines TRBV6-2 or TRBV6-3 with TRBJ2-1; TRBD2 agrees at 12 bases. Trimming took 5 bases from V and 7 from J; bases not matched to a gene: 15. The CDR3 consists of 18 residues. Germline V gives CDR1 MNHEY, CDR2 SVGEGT. This chain's CDR3 is CASSRKRTSGRNGNEQFF. As DNA, the CDR3 is TGTGCCAGCAGTCGAAAGAGAACTAGCGGGAGGAATGGGAATGAGCAGTTCTTC.

The chain joins TRBV20-1 to TRBJ1-2; a possible D gene is TRBD1 (5 bases). The length of the CDR3 is 13 residues. V was cut by 5 bases and J by 2 bases, with 12 bases left in between. Germline assignment: CDR1 DFQATT and CDR2 SNEGSKA (reference sequence). The CDR3 is CSAQGRWNYGYTF. The CDR3 DNA sequence: TGCAGTGCTCAGGGACGTTGGAACTATGGCTACACCTTC.

In this sample, this clonotype turned up a few times. The germline gene is not matched at one end of the junction; a read error may be the cause. V gene TRBV5-4 combines with J gene TRBJ2-1; D perhaps matches TRBD2 (6 bases). This CDR3 is built from 13 residues. Germline V gives CDR1 SGHNT, CDR2 YYREEE (reference sequence). In DNA form, the CDR3 reads TGTGCCAGCAGCCCTCGTGGAGGGACCATCATGATCTTC. Its translation: CASSPRGGTIMIF.

The rearrangement links TRBV2 to TRBJ2-2, with 9 bases lining up with TRBD2. J lost 6 bases, V lost 8 bases, and 10 bases had no gene match. Germline loops: CDR1 SNHLY, CDR2 FYNNEI. This CDR3 spans 15 amino acids. CDR3 in amino acids: CASRQLAGSPGELFF. CDR3 DNA: TGTGCCAGCCGACAGCTAGCGGGGTCTCCCGGGGAGCTGTTTTTT.

The sample holds a few counts of this clonotype. This chain joins TRBV20-1 and TRBJ2-1; D is uncertain. The CDR3 contains 14 residues. The ends were cut back, 4 bases at V and 2 bases at J, with 12 bases in the middle. CDR1 is DFQATT, CDR2 SNEGSKA, per germline (reference sequence). CDR3 amino acids: CSANRAITYNEQFF. The CDR3 DNA reads TGCAGTGCTAATAGGGCGATTACCTACAATGAGCAGTTCTTC.

This clonotype was recorded many times. The rearrangement links TRBV4-1 to TRBJ1-5, with D possibly matching TRBD1 (5 bases). Germline V gene data show CDR1 as MGHRA and CDR2 as YSYEKL. V dropped 1 base and J dropped 1 base, with 5 bases sitting between them. This CDR3 contains 14 residues. The CDR3 sequence: CASSQGDSNQPQHF. The CDR3 DNA sequence: TGCGCCAGCAGCCAAGGGGACAGCAATCAGCCCCAGCATTTT.

This chain connects TRBV6-2 or TRBV6-3 to TRBJ2-7, with 8 nucleotides matching TRBD1. Losses at the gene ends were 5 bases for V and 3 bases for J; bases not matched to a gene: 3. The CDR3 sequence is 13 residues long. Germline loops: CDR1 MNHEY, CDR2 SVGEGT. In nucleotides, the CDR3 is TGTGCCAGCAGTCAACAGGGGGGCTACGAGCAGTACTTC. It encodes CASSQQGGYEQYF.

This clonotype was counted between two and nine times. The chain recombines TRBV7-2 with TRBJ2-7; D might be TRBD1 or TRBD2, each matching 6 bases. The V gene's germline CDR1 is SGHTA and CDR2 FQGNSA. V was cut by 4 bases and J by 3 bases, with 22 bases left in between. The CDR3 length is 17 residues. The CDR3 is CASSSIGGSGPGYEQYF. CDR3 sequence (DNA): TGTGCCAGCAGCTCAATAGGGGGGTCAGGTCCCGGCTACGAGCAGTACTTC.

This clonotype was seen only once. The chain couples TRBV15 to TRBJ2-3; 8 bases agree with TRBD1. This CDR3 is built from 17 residues. V trimming: 0 bases; J trimming: 3 bases; junction bases outside the gene matches: 8. Germline V gene lookup returns CDR1 LNHNV and CDR2 YYDKDF (reference sequence). The chain's CDR3 is CATSRDSGQGWTDTQYF. The CDR3 nucleotides are TGTGCCACCAGCAGAGATTCAGGACAGGGTTGGACAGATACGCAGTATTTT.

This clonotype occurred a few times. The J gene is TRBJ2-2, the V gene TRBV7-3; TRBD1 aligns across 8 bases. The germline CDR1 and CDR2 sequences are SGHTA and FQGTGA. The CDR3 spans 16 residues. Trimming took 5 bases from V and 2 from J; bases not matched to a gene: 7. CDR3 loop: CASSPRTGTNTGELFF. CDR3 sequence (DNA): TGTGCCAGCAGCCCCCGGACAGGGACCAACACCGGGGAGCTGTTTTTT. The full variable domain, in which reference TRBV7-3 and TRBJ2-2 provide the parts outside the CDR3, is GAGVSQTPSNKVTEKGKYVELRCDPISGHTALYWYRQSLGQGPEFLIYFQGTGAADDSGLPNDRFFAVRPEGSVSTLKIQRTERGDSAVYLCASSPRTGTNTGELFFGEGSRLTVL.

A few counts support this clonotype. The J gene is TRBJ2-2, the V gene TRBV14; D not resolved. V was clipped by 0 bases and J by 2 bases, with 10 bases between them. The CDR3 covers 16 residues. Per the germline V gene, CDR1 is SGHDN and CDR2 is FVKESK. CDR3 loop: CASSQEATTNTGELFF. CDR3 nucleotide sequence: TGTGCCAGCAGCCAAGAGGCAACAACCAACACCGGGGAGCTGTTTTTT.

This clonotype was picked up a small number of times. CDR3 sequence reads: CATRPGQGVVSETQYF. The DNA of the CDR3 is TGTGCCACCAGACCGGGACAGGGCGTCGTTAGCGAGACCCAGTACTTC. The chain joins TRBV24-1 to TRBJ2-5; 9 nucleotides line up with TRBD1. The CDR3 loop spans 16 amino acids. The V gene end was trimmed by 7 bases and the J gene end by 5 bases; junction bases not matched to a gene: 13. The V gene's germline CDR1 is KGHDR and CDR2 SFDVKD.

This clonotype was counted a few times. The rearrangement joins TRBV5-1 to TRBJ2-3; unclear D gene. Germline CDR1 and CDR2: SGHRS and YFSETQ. The V and J ends lost 0 bases and 2 bases respectively, with 4 bases between them. This CDR3 is 13 amino acids long. This CDR3 reads CASSLVITDTQYF. CDR3 DNA sequence: TGCGCCAGCAGCTTGGTAATCACAGATACGCAGTATTTT.

In its sample, this clonotype was seen a few times. The V gene is TRBV4-3, the J gene TRBJ2-7; D might be TRBD1 or TRBD2, each matching 7 bases. The V end was cut by 4 bases, the J end by 3 bases, with 13 bases between. This CDR3 has 14 residues. Germline loops: CDR1 LGHNA, CDR2 YSLEER. The CDR3 DNA reads as TGCGCCAGCAGCCGTGGGGGGGACAGCTACGAGCAGTACTTC. Translated: CASSRGGDSYEQYF.

The V and J genes are TRBV29-1 and TRBJ2-7; D perhaps matches TRBD1 (6 bases). Germline CDR1 SQVTM, CDR2 ANQGSEA. Trimming took off 4 bases at V and 3 bases at J, with 16 bases between the two ends. This CDR3 has 14 residues. In DNA, the CDR3 is TGCAGCGTTGCCCTTACAGGGATCTTCTACGAGCAGTACTTC. Its protein is CSVALTGIFYEQYF.

This clonotype was seen more than once but under ten times. The chain has TRBV9 and TRBJ2-1; 9 bases match TRBD2. Germline V gene data show CDR1 as SGDLS and CDR2 as YYNGEE. The CDR3 runs 14 residues. V trimming: 4 bases; J trimming: 5 bases; junction bases outside the gene matches: 4. The CDR3 DNA reads TGTGCCAGCAGCCCGACTAGCGGTGACAATGAGCAGTTCTTC. This translates into CASSPTSGDNEQFF.

This rearrangement joins TRBV12-3 or TRBV12-4 to TRBJ1-1; D remains ambiguous. There are 15 residues in the CDR3. V was cut by 6 bases and J by 5 bases, with 19 bases left in between. The CDR3 loop reads CASRYVGAEWTEAFF. CDR3 DNA: TGTGCCAGCAGATACGTCGGTGCCGAGTGGACTGAAGCTTTCTTT.

This clonotype was observed a handful of times. This chain joins TRBV9 and TRBJ2-7, with D tentatively TRBD1 (6 bases). V was cut by 0 bases and J by 5 bases, with 18 bases left in between. The CDR3 covers 16 residues. Germline lookup yields CDR1 SGDLS and CDR2 YYNGEE. The CDR3 region is CASSVAAQGNDHEQYF. The CDR3 DNA is TGTGCCAGCAGCGTAGCAGCACAGGGAAATGACCACGAGCAGTACTTC.

The CDR3 coding sequence is TGCAGTGCTAGTTGGGCAGGGGGAGGCCACGAGCAGTACTTC. It yields the protein CSASWAGGGHEQYF. The V call is TRBV20-1, the J call TRBJ2-7, with D possibly TRBD1 on 7 matching bases. CDR3 size: 14 residues. Germline CDR1 is DFQATT and CDR2 is SNEGSKA (reference sequence). V was clipped by 3 bases and J by 5 bases, with 17 bases between them.